These 20 T cell receptor beta chains came from one sample sequenced in a study of CXCR3 chemokines and chemotherapy response in bladder cancer. MiXCR, applied by TCRdb to the PCR reads, yields one record per CDR3 protein. The sample lists over 10,000 distinct CDR3 sequences, 12% seen once, with roughly a quarter in the top ten. The sample was collected from a patient whose treatment included neoadjuvant chemotherapy. The receptors come from a human donor with bladder cancer that did not respond to neoadjuvant chemotherapy.

This clonotype was counted ten times or more. The J gene is TRBJ2-3, the V gene TRBV12-3 or TRBV12-4; D is unresolved. The CDR3 extends over 14 amino acids. V shed 5 bases and J shed 2 bases, with 11 bases lying between them. CDR3 protein: CASSKTHPTDTQYF. In DNA, the CDR3 is TGTGCCAGCAGTAAGACCCACCCCACAGATACGCAGTATTTT.

This clonotype was counted between two and nine times. The V gene is TRBV25-1, the J gene TRBJ1-2; D unclear. CDR1 and CDR2 (germline): MGHDK, SYGVNS. The CDR3 is 11 residues long. V gave up 4 bases and J gave up 4 bases, with 4 bases separating them. The DNA for the CDR3 is TGTGCCAGCAGTGGATTCTATGGCTACACCTTC. Protein sequence: CASSGFYGYTF.

In regard to this clonotype: A read error may explain this, as a much larger clone is one base away. This chain uses TRBV6-6 with TRBJ1-2, with D uncertain. V was shortened by 5 bases and J by 4 bases, with 8 bases between the two germline ends. This CDR3 spans 12 amino acids. The germline V gene has CDR1 MNHNY and CDR2 SVGAGI (reference sequence). CDR3 DNA: TGTGCCAGCAGTGAACCCTTCTATGGCTACACCTTC. Translation gives CASSEPFYGYTF.

Many counts were recorded for this clonotype. V usage is TRBV7-9 and J usage is TRBJ2-5, with TRBD2 matching 8 bases. The CDR3 totals 16 residues. The V gene's germline CDR1 is SEHNR and CDR2 FQNEAQ (reference sequence). V shed 5 bases, J shed 5 bases, and the junction held 13 bases outside the gene matches. The CDR3 region is CASSPRGGLEVETQYF. CDR3 in DNA: TGTGCCAGCAGCCCTCGCGGGGGGCTAGAAGTCGAGACCCAGTACTTC.

The J gene is TRBJ2-2, the V gene TRBV2, with D perhaps matching TRBD1 (6 bases). Germline CDR1 and CDR2: SNHLY and FYNNEI. This CDR3 contains 15 residues. Trimming shortened V by 2 bases and J by 3 bases, and 10 bases separated the two germline ends. The CDR3 protein is CASSEQGSDTGELFF. In DNA, the CDR3 is TGTGCCAGCAGTGAACAGGGGTCGGACACCGGGGAGCTGTTTTTT.

This clonotype has at least ten counts. The V and J genes are TRBV6-6 and TRBJ1-1; 8 bases line up with TRBD1. CDR1 is MNHNY and CDR2 is SVGAGI in the germline V gene (reference sequence). The ends lost 6 bases at V and 0 bases at J; junction bases unmatched: 6. The CDR3 runs 15 residues. CDR3 coding DNA: TGTGCCAGCAGAGCAGGGGGCCGTATGAACACTGAAGCTTTCTTT. Its protein product is CASRAGGRMNTEAFF.

By its share, this clonotype is medium-sized. This rearrangement joins TRBV7-9 to TRBJ2-1; 8 bases are a match to TRBD2. Losses at the gene ends were 5 bases for V and 4 bases for J; bases not matched to a gene: 1. Germline V gives CDR1 SEHNR, CDR2 FQNEAQ (reference sequence). The CDR3 consists of 13 residues. CDR3 nucleotide sequence: TGTGCCAGCAGCACGGGGGGGTACAATGAGCAGTTCTTC. As protein: CASSTGGYNEQFF.

This clonotype was picked up many times. A junction end diverges from the germline sequence, so it may reflect a read error. This chain connects TRBV7-2 to TRBJ1-1, with 10 bases fitting TRBD1. Germline CDR1 reads SGHTA; CDR2 reads FQGNSA. CDR3 length equals 11 residues. In DNA, the CDR3 is TGTGCCAGCAGCCCCGGGACAGGGGTTGTCTTT. The encoded protein is CASSPGTGVVF.

This clonotype was seen a handful of times. A much larger clone sits a single nucleotide away, making a read error possible. The V and J genes are TRBV6-1 and TRBJ1-2; D uncertain. The length of the CDR3 is 14 residues. In germline, CDR1 is MNHNS, CDR2 SASEGT. The DNA for the CDR3 is TGTGCCAGCACGGAGGGTCCCTTCAACTATGGCCACACCTTC. It is translated as CASTEGPFNYGHTF.

This clonotype was counted a few times. V is TRBV12-3 or TRBV12-4 and J is TRBJ2-2, with 9 bases identical to TRBD2. This CDR3 has 15 amino acids. The V gene end was trimmed by 10 bases and the J gene end by 2 bases; junction bases not matched to a gene: 8. In DNA form, the CDR3 reads TGTGCCACCTTTAGCGGGGGATTCAACACCGGGGAGCTGTTTTTT. It is translated as CATFSGGFNTGELFF.

This clonotype has at least ten counts. V is TRBV29-1 and J is TRBJ1-2; unclear D gene. Per germline, CDR1 SQVTM and CDR2 ANQGSEA. Trimming cost V 7 bases and J 3 bases, with 9 bases left between them. The CDR3 has 11 residues. CDR3 sequence: CSAGEDYGYTF. CDR3 coding DNA: TGCAGCGCCGGAGAGGACTATGGCTACACCTTC.

The table lists this clonotype with a few counts. This sequence joins TRBV5-6 and TRBJ2-7, with D tentatively TRBD1 (5 bases). The V end was cut by 4 bases, the J end by 4 bases, with 18 bases between. This CDR3 contains 15 residues. Germline CDR1 reads SGHDT; CDR2 reads YYEEEE. The CDR3 here is CASSRQGLSRYEQYF. The DNA of the CDR3 is TGTGCCAGCAGCCGGCAGGGATTAAGTCGGTACGAGCAGTACTTC.

There are many counts of this clonotype. The V gene is TRBV28, the J gene TRBJ2-1, with a tentative D call TRBD2 (7 bases). Trimming shortened V by 5 bases and J by 10 bases, and 18 bases separated the two germline ends. CDR3 length: 14 residues. CDR1 MDHEN and CDR2 SYDVKM come from the germline V gene. This chain's CDR3 is CASSGDGGAQEQFF. The DNA of the CDR3 is TGTGCCAGCAGTGGGGATGGGGGGGCCCAGGAGCAGTTCTTC. Filled out from reference TRBV28 and TRBJ2-1, the complete variable domain reads DVKVTQSSRYLVKRTGEKVFLECVQDMDHENMFWYRQDPGLGLRLIYFSYDVKMKEKGDIPEGYSVSREKKERFSLILESASTNQTSMYLCASSGDGGAQEQFFGPGTRLTVL.

This clonotype was seen at least ten times. This chain links TRBV6-1 with TRBJ1-2; a weak D match, TRBD1 (5 bases). Per the germline V gene, CDR1 is MNHNS and CDR2 is SASEGT. This CDR3 comprises 13 residues. V lost 8 bases to trimming and J lost 10 bases, with 20 bases between them. The CDR3, as DNA: TGTGCCAGCGGACACGGGGTACCCGAAGACTACACCTTC. Protein sequence: CASGHGVPEDYTF.

The chain recombines TRBV12-3 or TRBV12-4 with TRBJ1-2; 7 bases fit TRBD2. The J call is doubtful: the DNA matches TRBJ2-4 better. This CDR3 spans 19 amino acids. The CDR3 nucleotides read TGTGCCAGCAGTTTACGGGTTCGGAGCGGGACTTTGATCAAAAACATTCAGTACTTC. It translates to CASSLRVRSGTLIKNIQYF.

The chain employs TRBV15 and TRBJ2-2; D possibly corresponds to TRBD2 (7 bases). This CDR3 contains 15 residues. Germline loops: CDR1 LNHNV, CDR2 YYDKDF (reference sequence). V was shortened by 2 bases and J by 3 bases, with 10 bases between the two germline ends. The chain's CDR3 is CATSRRGADTGELFF. DNA of the CDR3: TGTGCCACCAGCAGACGGGGGGCTGACACCGGGGAGCTGTTTTTT.

The chain uses TRBV12-5 and TRBJ1-5; D not resolved. The germline V and J ends were trimmed by 0 bases and 0 bases, with 12 bases remaining between them. This CDR3 comprises 17 residues. Germline CDR1 reads LGHNT; CDR2 reads FRNRAP. CDR3 residues: CASGLVQDHYSNQPQHF. The CDR3 DNA reads as TGTGCTAGTGGTTTGGTTCAGGACCACTATAGCAATCAGCCCCAGCATTTT.

Comments on this clonotype: This is likely an artifact of a read error, given a far larger clone one base away. The chain uses TRBV11-2 and TRBJ2-1; a possible D gene is TRBD1 (6 bases). The end of the DNA aligns better with TRBJ1-2, so the J call may be wrong. From germline, CDR1 is SGHAT and CDR2 FQNNGV. The CDR3 is 12 residues long. The CDR3 bases are TGTGCCATCAGCGGACAGAACTATGGCTACACCTTC. This sequence encodes CAISGQNYGYTF.

This clonotype came up many times. The chain joins TRBV19 to TRBJ1-3; TRBD1 matches at 8 bases. Germline V gene data show CDR1 as LNHDA and CDR2 as SQIVND (reference sequence). The J segment lost 2 bases and the V segment lost 4 bases, leaving 1 base of the junction unmatched. CDR3 length: 14 amino acids. In DNA, the CDR3 is TGTGCCAGTAGTACGGGACAGGCTGGAAACACCATATATTTT. It encodes CASSTGQAGNTIYF.

In this sample, this clonotype turned up many times. The chain couples TRBV27 to TRBJ1-1; D not resolved. V shed 0 bases and J shed 1 base, with 9 bases lying between them. The CDR3 has 15 residues. Germline V gene lookup returns CDR1 MNHEY and CDR2 SMNVEV (reference sequence). DNA of the CDR3: TGTGCCAGCAGTTTATCGTTCGGGAGGAACACTGAAGCTTTCTTT. Residues: CASSLSFGRNTEAFF.